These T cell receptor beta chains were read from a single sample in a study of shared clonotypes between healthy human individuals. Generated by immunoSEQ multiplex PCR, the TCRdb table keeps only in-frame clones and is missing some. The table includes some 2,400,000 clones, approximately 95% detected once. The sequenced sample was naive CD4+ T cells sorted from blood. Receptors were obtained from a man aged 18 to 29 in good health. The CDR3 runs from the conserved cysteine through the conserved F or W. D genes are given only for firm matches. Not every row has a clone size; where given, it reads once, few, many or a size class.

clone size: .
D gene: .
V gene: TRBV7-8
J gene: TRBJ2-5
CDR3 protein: CASSLGPNPIETQYF
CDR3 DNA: TGTGCCAGCAGCTTAGGACCAAACCCAATAGAGACCCAGTACTTC

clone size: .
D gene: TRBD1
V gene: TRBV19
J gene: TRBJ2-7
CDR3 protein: CASSVPGQGYEQYF
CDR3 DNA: TGTGCCAGTAGTGTCCCGGGACAGGGCTACGAGCAGTACTTC

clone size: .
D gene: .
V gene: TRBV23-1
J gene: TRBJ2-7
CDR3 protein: CASSLWYRFRQVFYEQYF
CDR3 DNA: TGCGCCAGCAGTCTCTGGTACCGGTTTCGACAGGTATTCTACGAGCAGTACTTC

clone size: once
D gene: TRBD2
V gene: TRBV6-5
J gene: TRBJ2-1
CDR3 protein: CASSYSPGLAWNEQFF
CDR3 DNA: TGTGCCAGCAGTTACTCTCCGGGACTAGCATGGAATGAGCAGTTCTTC

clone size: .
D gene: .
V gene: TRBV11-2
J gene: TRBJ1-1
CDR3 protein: CASSLEGGGTTEAFF
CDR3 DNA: TGTGCCAGCAGCTTAGAGGGTGGAGGGACCACTGAAGCTTTCTTT

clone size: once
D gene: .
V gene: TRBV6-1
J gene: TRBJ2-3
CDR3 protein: CASSEGEWGTDTQYF
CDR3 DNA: TGTGCCAGCAGTGAAGGGGAGTGGGGCACAGATACGCAGTATTTT

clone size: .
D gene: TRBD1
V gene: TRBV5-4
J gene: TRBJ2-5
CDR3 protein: CASSLQGEETQYF
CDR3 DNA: TGTGCCAGCAGCTTACAGGGGGAGGAGACCCAGTACTTC

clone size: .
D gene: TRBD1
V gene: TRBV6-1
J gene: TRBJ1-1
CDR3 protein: CASSVDRGYTEAFF
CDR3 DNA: TGTGCCAGCAGTGTCGACAGGGGGTACACTGAAGCTTTCTTT

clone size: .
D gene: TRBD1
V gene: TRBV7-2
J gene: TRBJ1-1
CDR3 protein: CASSLVAGGNTEAFF
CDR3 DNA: TGTGCCAGCAGCTTAGTTGCAGGGGGAAACACTGAAGCTTTCTTT

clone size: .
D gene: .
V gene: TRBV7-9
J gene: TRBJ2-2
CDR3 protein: CASSSRAAPNTGELFF
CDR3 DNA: TGTGCCAGCAGCTCCAGGGCAGCGCCGAACACCGGGGAGCTGTTTTTT

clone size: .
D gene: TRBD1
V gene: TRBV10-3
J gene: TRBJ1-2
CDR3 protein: CAISETGGYGYTF
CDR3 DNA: TGTGCCATCAGTGAGACAGGGGGCTATGGCTACACCTTC

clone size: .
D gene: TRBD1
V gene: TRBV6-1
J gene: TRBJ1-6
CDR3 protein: CASSGDRGHRYSYNSPLHF
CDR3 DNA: TGTGCCAGCAGTGGTGACAGGGGGCATCGATACTCCTATAATTCACCCCTCCACTTT

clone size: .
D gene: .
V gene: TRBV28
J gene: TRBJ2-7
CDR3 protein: CATERRYEQYF
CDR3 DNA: TGTGCCACGGAAAGGAGATACGAGCAGTACTTC

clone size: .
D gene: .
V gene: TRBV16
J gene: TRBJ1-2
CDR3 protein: CASSSSGFYGYTF
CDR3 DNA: TGTGCCAGCAGTTCCTCAGGATTCTATGGCTACACCTTC

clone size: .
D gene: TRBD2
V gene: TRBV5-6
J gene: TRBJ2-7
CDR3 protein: CASSRGLAGPVTKQYF
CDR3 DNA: TGTGCCAGCAGCCGAGGACTAGCGGGACCCGTAACAAAGCAGTACTTC

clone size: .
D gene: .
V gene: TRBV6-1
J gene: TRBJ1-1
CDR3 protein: CASKVNTEAFF
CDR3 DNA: TGTGCCAGCAAGGTTAACACTGAAGCTTTCTTT

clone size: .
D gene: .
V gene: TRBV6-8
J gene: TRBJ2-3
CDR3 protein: CASSGQSTDTQYF
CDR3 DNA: TGTGCCAGCAGTGGGCAGAGCACAGATACGCAGTATTTT

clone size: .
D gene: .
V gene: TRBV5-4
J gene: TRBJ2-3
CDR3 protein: CASSQTGSDTQYF
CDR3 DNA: TGTGCCAGCAGCCAAACAGGGTCAGATACGCAGTATTTT

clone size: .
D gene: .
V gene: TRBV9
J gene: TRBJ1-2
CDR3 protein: CASSPSPGHYGYTF
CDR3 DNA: TGTGCCAGCAGCCCGAGTCCGGGACACTATGGCTACACCTTC

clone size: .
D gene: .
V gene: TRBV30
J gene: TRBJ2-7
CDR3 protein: CAWSGGTGEQYF
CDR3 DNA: TGTGCCTGGAGCGGCGGGACGGGCGAGCAGTACTTC

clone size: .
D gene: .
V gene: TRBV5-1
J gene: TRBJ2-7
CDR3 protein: CASSLAGTYEQYF
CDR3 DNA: TGCGCCAGCAGCTTAGCAGGTACCTACGAGCAGTACTTC

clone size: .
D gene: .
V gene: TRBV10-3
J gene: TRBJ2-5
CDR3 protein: CAISGATTGGETQYF
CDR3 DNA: TGTGCCATCAGTGGTGCGACCACCGGAGGAGAGACCCAGTACTTC

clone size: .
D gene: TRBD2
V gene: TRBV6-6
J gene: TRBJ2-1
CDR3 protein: CASRRLAGGPNEQFF
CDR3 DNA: TGTGCCAGCAGACGACTAGCGGGAGGGCCCAATGAGCAGTTCTTC

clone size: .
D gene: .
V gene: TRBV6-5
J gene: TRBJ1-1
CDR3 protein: CASGQQMNTEAFF
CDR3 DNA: TGTGCCAGCGGTCAGCAGATGAACACTGAAGCTTTCTTT

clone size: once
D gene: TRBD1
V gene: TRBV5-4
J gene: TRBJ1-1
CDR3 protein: CASSFPDRDTEAFF
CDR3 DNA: TGTGCCAGCAGCTTCCCGGACAGGGACACTGAAGCTTTCTTT

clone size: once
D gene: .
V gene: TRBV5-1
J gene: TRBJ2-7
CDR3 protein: CASSLSAGPYEQYF
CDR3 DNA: TGCGCCAGCAGCTTGTCGGCAGGGCCCTACGAGCAGTACTTC

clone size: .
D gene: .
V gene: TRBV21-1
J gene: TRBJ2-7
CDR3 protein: CASSKGNREGAEQYF
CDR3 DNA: TGTGCCAGCAGCAAAGGAAACAGGGAGGGAGCCGAGCAGTACTTC

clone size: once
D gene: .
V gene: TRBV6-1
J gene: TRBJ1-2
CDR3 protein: CASSESTGPLSYGYTF
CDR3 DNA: TGTGCCAGCAGTGAAAGCACAGGGCCCCTCTCCTATGGCTACACCTTC

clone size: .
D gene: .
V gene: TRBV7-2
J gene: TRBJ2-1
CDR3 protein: CASSSWWVGNEQFF
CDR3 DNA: TGTGCCAGCAGCTCCTGGTGGGTTGGGAATGAGCAGTTCTTC

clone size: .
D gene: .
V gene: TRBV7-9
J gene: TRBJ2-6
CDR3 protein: CASSLPSGANVLTF
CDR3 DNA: TGTGCCAGCAGCTTGCCCTCTGGGGCCAACGTCCTGACTTTC

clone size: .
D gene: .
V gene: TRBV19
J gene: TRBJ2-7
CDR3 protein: CASSIGGTSLYEQYF
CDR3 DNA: TGTGCCAGTAGTATAGGTGGGACATCTCTCTACGAGCAGTACTTC

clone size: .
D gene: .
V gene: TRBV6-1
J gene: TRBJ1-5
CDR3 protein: CASSAGVLGNQPQHF
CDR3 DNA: TGTGCCAGCAGTGCGGGGGTTTTAGGCAATCAGCCCCAGCATTTT

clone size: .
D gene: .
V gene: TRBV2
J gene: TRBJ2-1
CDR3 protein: CASSEGVRWASGQFF
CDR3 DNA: TGTGCCAGCAGTGAAGGGGTCCGTTGGGCGTCGGGGCAGTTCTTC

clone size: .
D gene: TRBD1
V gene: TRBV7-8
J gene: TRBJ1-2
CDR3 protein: CASSRLGGQGDLSLYGYTF
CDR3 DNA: TGTGCCAGCAGCCGCCTAGGAGGCCAGGGGGATCTCTCCCTCTATGGCTACACCTTC

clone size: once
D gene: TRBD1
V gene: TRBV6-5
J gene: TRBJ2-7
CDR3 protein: CASRPTTGGSYEQYF
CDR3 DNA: TGTGCCAGCAGACCGACGACAGGGGGTTCCTACGAGCAGTACTTC

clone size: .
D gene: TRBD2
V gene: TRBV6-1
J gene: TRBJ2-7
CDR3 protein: CASSEAPAGGPYEQYF
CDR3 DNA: TGTGCCAGCAGTGAAGCCCCAGCGGGAGGGCCCTACGAGCAGTACTTC

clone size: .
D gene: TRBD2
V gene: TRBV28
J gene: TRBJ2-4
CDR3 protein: CASSPAGENIQYF
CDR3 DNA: TGTGCCAGCAGTCCCGCGGGGGAAAACATTCAGTACTTC

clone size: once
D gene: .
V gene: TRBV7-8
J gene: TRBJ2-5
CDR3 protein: CASSPRLVETQYF
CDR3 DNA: TGTGCCAGCAGCCCCCGACTAGTCGAGACCCAGTACTTC

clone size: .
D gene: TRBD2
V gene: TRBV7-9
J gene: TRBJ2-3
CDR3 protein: CASSLERTSGSPGDTQYF
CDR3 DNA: TGTGCCAGCAGCTTAGAGAGGACTAGCGGGTCCCCGGGAGATACGCAGTATTTT

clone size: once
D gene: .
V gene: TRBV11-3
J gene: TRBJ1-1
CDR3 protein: CASSLGGLETEAFF
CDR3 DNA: TGTGCCAGCAGCTTGGGCGGTTTAGAGACTGAAGCTTTCTTT

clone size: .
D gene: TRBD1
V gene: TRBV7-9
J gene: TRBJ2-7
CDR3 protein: CASSSDRGIFYEQYF
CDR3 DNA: TGTGCCAGCAGCTCCGACAGGGGAATCTTCTACGAGCAGTACTTC

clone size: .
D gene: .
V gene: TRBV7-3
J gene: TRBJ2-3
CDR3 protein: CASSLTYTDTQYF
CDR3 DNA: TGTGCCAGCAGCTTAACGTACACAGATACGCAGTATTTT

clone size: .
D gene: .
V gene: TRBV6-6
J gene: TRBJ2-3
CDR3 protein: CASSRGGDTQYF
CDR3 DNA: TGTGCCAGCAGCCGAGGAGGAGATACGCAGTATTTT

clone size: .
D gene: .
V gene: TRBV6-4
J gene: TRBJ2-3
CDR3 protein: CASSRDTGDTQYF
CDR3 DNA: TGTGCCAGCAGTCGGGACACGGGGGATACGCAGTATTTT

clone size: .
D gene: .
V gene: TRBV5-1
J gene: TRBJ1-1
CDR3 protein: CASSWTGGTEAFF
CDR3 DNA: TGCGCCAGCAGCTGGACGGGTGGGACTGAAGCTTTCTTT

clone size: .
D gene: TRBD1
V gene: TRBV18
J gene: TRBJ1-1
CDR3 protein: CASSPYRGPNTEAFF
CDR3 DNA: TGTGCCAGCTCACCCTACAGGGGACCGAACACTGAAGCTTTCTTT

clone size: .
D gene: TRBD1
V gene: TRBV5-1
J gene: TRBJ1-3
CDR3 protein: CASSPLQGAGNTIYF
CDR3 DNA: TGCGCCAGCAGCCCCTTACAGGGGGCTGGAAACACCATATATTTT

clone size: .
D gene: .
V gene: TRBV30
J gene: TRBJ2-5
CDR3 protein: CAWSVWETQYF
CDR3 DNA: TGTGCCTGGAGTGTATGGGAGACCCAGTACTTC

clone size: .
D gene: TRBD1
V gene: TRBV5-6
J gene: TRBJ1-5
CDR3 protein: CASSPDRGQGQPQHF
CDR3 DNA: TGTGCCAGCAGCCCGGACAGGGGACAGGGGCAGCCCCAGCATTTT

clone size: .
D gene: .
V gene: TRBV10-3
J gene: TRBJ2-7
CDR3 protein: CAISDGASRKYEQYF
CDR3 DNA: TGTGCCATCAGTGATGGGGCTTCCAGAAAGTACGAGCAGTACTTC

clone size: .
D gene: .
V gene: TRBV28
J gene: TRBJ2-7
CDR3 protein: CASSQSLGEQYF
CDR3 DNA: TGTGCCAGCAGCCAGTCCCTAGGCGAGCAGTACTTC

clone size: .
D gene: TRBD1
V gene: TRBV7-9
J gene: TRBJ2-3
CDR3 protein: CAGRTGIDTQYF
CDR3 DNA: TGTGCCGGGAGGACAGGGATAGATACGCAGTATTTT

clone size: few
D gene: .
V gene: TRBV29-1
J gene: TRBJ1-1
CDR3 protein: CSVLPGTTEAFF
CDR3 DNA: TGCAGCGTTTTGCCAGGGACCACTGAAGCTTTCTTT

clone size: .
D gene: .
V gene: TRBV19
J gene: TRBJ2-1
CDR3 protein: CASSIGGTLSYNEQFF
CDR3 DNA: TGTGCCAGTAGTATAGGGGGGACCCTCTCCTACAATGAGCAGTTCTTC

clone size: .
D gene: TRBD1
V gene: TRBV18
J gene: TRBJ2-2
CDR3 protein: CASSHTGVDNTGELFF
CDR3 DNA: TGTGCCAGCTCGCACACAGGGGTGGACAACACCGGGGAGCTGTTTTTT